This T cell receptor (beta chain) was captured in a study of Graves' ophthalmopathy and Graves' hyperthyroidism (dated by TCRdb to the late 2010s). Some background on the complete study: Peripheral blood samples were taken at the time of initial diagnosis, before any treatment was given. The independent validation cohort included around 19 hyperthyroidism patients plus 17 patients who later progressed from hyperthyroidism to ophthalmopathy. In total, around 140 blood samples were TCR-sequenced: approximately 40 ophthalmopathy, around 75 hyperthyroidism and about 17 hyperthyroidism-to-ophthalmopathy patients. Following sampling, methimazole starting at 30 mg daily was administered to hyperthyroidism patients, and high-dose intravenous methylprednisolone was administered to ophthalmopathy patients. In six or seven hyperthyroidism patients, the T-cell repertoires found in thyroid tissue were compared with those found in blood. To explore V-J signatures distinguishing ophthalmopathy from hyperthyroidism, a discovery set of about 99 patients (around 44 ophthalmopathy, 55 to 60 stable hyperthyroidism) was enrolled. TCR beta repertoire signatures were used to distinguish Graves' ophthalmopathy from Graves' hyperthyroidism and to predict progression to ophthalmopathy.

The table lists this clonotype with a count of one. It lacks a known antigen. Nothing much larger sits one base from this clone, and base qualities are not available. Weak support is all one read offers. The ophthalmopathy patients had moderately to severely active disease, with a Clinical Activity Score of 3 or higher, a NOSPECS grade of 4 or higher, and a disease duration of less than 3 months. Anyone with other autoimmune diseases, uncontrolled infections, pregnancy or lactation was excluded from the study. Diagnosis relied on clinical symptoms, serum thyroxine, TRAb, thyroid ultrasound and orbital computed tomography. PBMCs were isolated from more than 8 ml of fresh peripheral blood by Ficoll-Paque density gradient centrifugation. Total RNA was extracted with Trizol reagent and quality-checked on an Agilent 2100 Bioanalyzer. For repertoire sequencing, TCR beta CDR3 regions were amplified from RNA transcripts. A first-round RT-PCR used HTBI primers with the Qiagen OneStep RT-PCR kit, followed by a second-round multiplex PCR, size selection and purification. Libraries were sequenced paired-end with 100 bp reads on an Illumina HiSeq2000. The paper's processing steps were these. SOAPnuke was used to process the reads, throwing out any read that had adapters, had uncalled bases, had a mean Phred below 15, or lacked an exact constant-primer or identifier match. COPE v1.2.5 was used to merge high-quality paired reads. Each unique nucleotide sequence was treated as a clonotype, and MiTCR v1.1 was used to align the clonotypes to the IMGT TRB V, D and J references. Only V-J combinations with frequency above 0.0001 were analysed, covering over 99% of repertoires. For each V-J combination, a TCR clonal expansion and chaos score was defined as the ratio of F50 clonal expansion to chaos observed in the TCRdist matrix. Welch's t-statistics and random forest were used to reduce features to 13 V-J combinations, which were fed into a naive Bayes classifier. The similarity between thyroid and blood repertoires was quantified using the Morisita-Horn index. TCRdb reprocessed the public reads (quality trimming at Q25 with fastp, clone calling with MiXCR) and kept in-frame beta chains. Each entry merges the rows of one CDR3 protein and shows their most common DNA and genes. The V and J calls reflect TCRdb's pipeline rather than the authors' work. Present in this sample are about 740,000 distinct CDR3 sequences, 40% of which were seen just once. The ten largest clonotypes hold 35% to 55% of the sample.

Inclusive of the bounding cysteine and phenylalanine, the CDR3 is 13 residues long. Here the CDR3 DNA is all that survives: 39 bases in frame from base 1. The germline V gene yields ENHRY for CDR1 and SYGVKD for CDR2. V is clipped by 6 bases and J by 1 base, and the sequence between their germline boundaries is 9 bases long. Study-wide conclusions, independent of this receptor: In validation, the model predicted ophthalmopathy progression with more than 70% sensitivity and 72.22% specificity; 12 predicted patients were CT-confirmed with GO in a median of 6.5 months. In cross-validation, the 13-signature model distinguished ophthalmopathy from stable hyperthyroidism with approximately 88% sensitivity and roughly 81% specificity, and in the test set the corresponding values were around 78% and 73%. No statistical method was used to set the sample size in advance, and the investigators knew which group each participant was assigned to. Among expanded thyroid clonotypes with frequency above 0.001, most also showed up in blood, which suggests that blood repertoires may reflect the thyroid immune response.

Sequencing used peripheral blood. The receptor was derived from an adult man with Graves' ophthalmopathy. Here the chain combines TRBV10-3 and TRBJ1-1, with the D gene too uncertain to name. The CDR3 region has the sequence CAIRVLGNTEAFF. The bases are TGTGCCATCAGGGTACTGGGGAACACTGAAGCTTTCTTT.